This TCR beta chain comes out of a study of cytomegalovirus exposure and HLA in healthy donors. Regarding the study as a whole: The study designated roughly 160 TCR beta chains cytomegalovirus-associated.

On this clone itself: Antigen: not known.

Missing from this donor's record is the CMV serostatus. Researchers ran the PCR with 60 Vbeta and 13 Jbeta primers. Profiled with immunoSEQ multiplex PCR; TCRdb holds only in-frame clones, not every one. The sample carries some 56,000 clones, approximately 80% recorded once. The source of this sequence is a human donor in good health. The sample comprised PBMCs.

CDR3 residues: CASSVLRVLTNEKLFF. In DNA, the CDR3 is TGTGCCAGCAGTGTGTTGAGGGTTTTGACTAATGAAAAACTGTTTTTT. The chain carries TRBV6-1 and TRBJ1-4; the D is unclear. The germline gives CDR1 MNHNS, CDR2 SASEGT. This CDR3 has 16 amino acids. V lost 4 bases and J 2 bases, leaving 14 bases between the germline ends.